The entry below describes one T cell receptor (beta chain). What it binds is unknown. Sequenced by immunoSEQ multiplex PCR; TCRdb stores in-frame clones only, minus some. Among fewer than 900,000 clones listed, roughly 90% were seen once. These data belong to a study of Ad26.COV2.S vaccination and SARS-CoV-2 variants. CDR1 and CDR2 (germline): LGHNA, YNFKEQ. The CDR3 has 18 amino acids. Between the trimmed V and J ends, which lost 0 bases and 4 bases, there was a span of 19 bases. Study-level points and caveats: Vaccine recipients posted higher spike-specific TCR breadth than their placebo counterparts.

This sample's treatment: approximately 18 received Ad26.COV2.S at low or high dose, single or two shots; several received placebo; per-sample allocation not given. Sampling took place 63 days after the first vaccine or placebo injection. Recruitment in Boston yielded a donor of adult age, 18-55 years. Built on an Ad26 vector, the vaccine expressed Wuhan-strain SARS-CoV-2 spike. The chain combines TRBV4-2 with TRBJ2-1; D is uncertain. The material was peripheral blood, obtained in a trial of Ad26.COV2.S vaccine versus placebo. This TCR came from a person aged 18-65 years who received the Ad26.COV2.S COVID-19 vaccine or a placebo. The CDR3 sequence is CASSQDYERQQPYNEQFF. Written as DNA, the CDR3 is TGTGCCAGCAGCCAAGATTACGAGCGTCAGCAACCTTACAATGAGCAGTTCTTC.